The 31 T cell receptor beta chains reported below all come from one sample, sequenced in a study of blood T cell repertoires in COVID-19. The protocol was immunoSEQ multiplex PCR, while the TCRdb copy is restricted to in-frame clones and leaves out a portion. The sample yields 300,000 to 400,000 clones, around 86% seen once. The specimen was peripheral blood. These receptors were collected from a woman in her 50s with COVID-19, enrolled during active disease.

The chain has TRBV7-2 and TRBJ2-7; D possibly corresponds to TRBD2 (6 bases). Per germline, CDR1 SGHTA and CDR2 FQGNSA. This CDR3 contains 14 residues. Trimming left V 5 bases short and J 3 bases short, with 14 bases between. CDR3 DNA sequence: TGTGCCAGCAGCCGGAGCGGGTTTATCTACGAGCAGTACTTC. Protein: CASSRSGFIYEQYF.

The chain combines TRBV6-2 or TRBV6-3 with TRBJ2-5; D gene ambiguous. V dropped 1 base and J dropped 3 bases, with 9 bases sitting between them. Germline lookup yields CDR1 MNHEY and CDR2 SVGEGT. CDR3 size: 14 residues. The CDR3, as DNA: TGTGCCAGCAGTTACTTTTCCAGGAAAGAGACCCAGTACTTC. This encodes CASSYFSRKETQYF.

V gene TRBV6-5 combines with J gene TRBJ2-3, with 11 nucleotides matching TRBD1. This CDR3 has 15 amino acids. Germline V gene sequence: CDR1 MNHEY, CDR2 SVGAGI. V gave up 5 bases and J gave up 5 bases; unmatched junction bases: 6. The CDR3 is CASSIGQGAQDTQYF. In nucleotides, the CDR3 is TGTGCCAGCAGTATAGGACAGGGGGCGCAAGATACGCAGTATTTT.

The V gene is TRBV10-3, the J gene TRBJ2-5; possible D gene TRBD2, 6 bases. The germline gives CDR1 ENHRY, CDR2 SYGVKD. The CDR3 contains 14 residues. V lost 4 bases and J lost 2, with 11 bases in between. This chain's CDR3 is CAISGRAEQETQYF. The CDR3 region has the DNA TGTGCCATCAGTGGGAGGGCAGAACAAGAGACCCAGTACTTC.

This rearrangement joins TRBV27 to TRBJ1-1; TRBD1 matches 10 bases. Germline-derived CDR1 and CDR2 are MNHEY and SMNVEV (reference sequence). J gave up 5 bases and V 5 bases, and 8 bases lay outside the gene matches. The CDR3 has 15 amino acids. The CDR3 nucleotides are TGTGCCAGCAGTATACCCGGACAGGGGGGGACTGAAGCTTTCTTT. Its translation: CASSIPGQGGTEAFF.

The chain couples TRBV19 to TRBJ2-7, with 9 bases aligning to TRBD1. Germline loops: CDR1 LNHDA, CDR2 SQIVND (reference sequence). V shed 5 bases, J shed 3 bases, and the junction held 5 bases outside the gene matches. The CDR3 is 14 amino acids. As DNA, the CDR3 is TGTGCCAGTAGTGGGACAGGGACCGGCTACGAGCAGTACTTC. Translation: CASSGTGTGYEQYF.

This clone was found once. This chain links TRBV25-1 with TRBJ1-4; no firm D call. The CDR3 extends over 13 amino acids. Trimming took 1 base from V and 13 from J, leaving 13 bases between them. Germline V gene lookup returns CDR1 MGHDK and CDR2 SYGVNS. CDR3 sequence: CASSEFAPSGLFF. The CDR3 nucleotides read TGTGCCAGCAGTGAATTCGCACCCAGTGGACTGTTTTTT.

Of note for this clone: Other DNA sequences in this sample translate to the same CDR3. The chain couples TRBV18 to TRBJ1-2, with 7 bases fitting TRBD1. The germline CDR1 and CDR2 sequences are KGHSH and LQKENI. V shed 3 bases, J shed 3 bases, and the junction held 1 base outside the gene matches. The CDR3 loop spans 13 amino acids. DNA of the CDR3: TGTGCCAGCTCACCCGACAGGGACTATGGCTACACCTTC. Its protein is CASSPDRDYGYTF.

The genes are TRBV10-1 and TRBJ2-3, with D perhaps matching TRBD1 (6 bases). Germline-derived CDR1 and CDR2 are WNHNN and SYGVQD (reference sequence). The V end was cut by 6 bases, the J end by 5 bases, with 18 bases between. The CDR3 runs 15 residues. The CDR3 spells CASRDSGIREDTQYF. For the CDR3, the DNA is TGCGCCAGCAGGGACAGCGGTATCCGGGAAGATACGCAGTATTTT.

V gene TRBV19 combines with J gene TRBJ2-1, with 7 bases lining up with TRBD2. CDR3 size: 14 residues. Looked up from germline, CDR1 is LNHDA and CDR2 is SQIVND (reference sequence). The junction had 9 bases not matched to a gene; V was cut back by 10 bases and J by 3 bases. CDR3 nucleotides: TGTGCCACCACTTGGGGGGGTATCTACAATGAGCAGTTCTTC. This translates into CATTWGGIYNEQFF.

V usage is TRBV6-5 and J usage is TRBJ2-3; 10 nucleotides match TRBD1. This CDR3 contains 14 residues. Unmatched junction bases numbered 4, after V lost 2 bases and J lost 8 bases. The germline V gene has CDR1 MNHEY and CDR2 SVGAGI. CDR3 residues: CASSYDRGLGTQYF. The DNA of the CDR3 is TGTGCCAGCAGTTACGACAGGGGGCTGGGTACGCAGTATTTT.

The rearrangement uses TRBV7-9 and TRBJ1-2; 9 nucleotides line up with TRBD1. The CDR3 has 15 residues. Germline V gene lookup returns CDR1 SEHNR and CDR2 FQNEAQ (reference sequence). V shed 3 bases and J 7 bases; nucleotides not matched to a gene: 9. The CDR3 is CASSFGTGTMAGYTF. The DNA of the CDR3 is TGTGCCAGCAGCTTCGGGACAGGGACGATGGCTGGCTACACCTTC.

The chain has TRBV7-6 and TRBJ2-7, with D perhaps TRBD2 (6 bases). The CDR3 spans 13 residues. V lost 1 base and J 6 bases, leaving 10 bases between the germline ends. Germline lookup yields CDR1 SGHVS and CDR2 FNYEAQ. In DNA, the CDR3 is TGTGCCAGCAGCTTAGGTCTGGGGGGCGAGCAGTACTTC. Protein product: CASSLGLGGEQYF.

This clone was recorded once. The chain employs TRBV27 and TRBJ1-3; D call uncertain. This CDR3 is built from 15 residues. Trimming took 5 bases from V and 0 from J, leaving 11 bases between them. CDR1 and CDR2 from the germline V gene are MNHEY and SMNVEV (reference sequence). The CDR3 loop is CASSPTYISGNTIYF. DNA for the CDR3: TGTGCCAGCAGTCCGACATACATCTCTGGAAACACCATATATTTT.

This chain uses TRBV19 with TRBJ2-3, with a weak D call TRBD1 (6 bases). The CDR3 is made up of 16 amino acids. The V end was cut by 3 bases, the J end by 0 bases, with 13 bases between. Germline lookup yields CDR1 LNHDA and CDR2 SQIVND (reference sequence). CDR3 sequence: CASSMADRSSTDTQYF. The CDR3 bases are TGTGCCAGTAGTATGGCGGACAGATCTAGCACAGATACGCAGTATTTT.

This clone was recorded once. This CDR3 reads CASSSTGNQPQHF. CDR3 bases: TGTGCCAGCAGTTCTACAGGGAATCAGCCCCAGCATTTT. The chain is built from TRBV27 and TRBJ1-5; TRBD1 might be the D (6 bases). CDR1 and CDR2 from the germline V gene are MNHEY and SMNVEV (reference sequence). The CDR3 runs 13 residues. With 4 bases removed from V and 4 bases from J, the gap between germline ends came to 8 bases.

This chain joins TRBV27 and TRBJ2-7, with 10 bases lining up with TRBD2. V trimming: 3 bases; J trimming: 2 bases; junction bases outside the gene matches: 4. Germline lookup yields CDR1 MNHEY and CDR2 SMNVEV (reference sequence). The CDR3 is 15 residues long. CDR3 in amino acids: CASSLTSGRAYEQYF. The CDR3 nucleotides are TGTGCCAGCAGTTTGACTAGCGGGCGCGCCTACGAGCAGTACTTC.

The genes are TRBV5-4 and TRBJ1-2; weak D call: TRBD1 (5 bases). The germline V and J ends were trimmed by 4 bases and 3 bases, with 13 bases remaining between them. Germline V gives CDR1 SGHNT, CDR2 YYREEE (reference sequence). This CDR3 region has 14 residues. The CDR3 DNA reads as TGTGCCAGCAGCCTGGGAGCGGGGCACTATGGCTACACCTTC. Its translation is CASSLGAGHYGYTF.

This chain joins TRBV5-4 and TRBJ2-1; 7 bases map to TRBD2. V lost 2 bases, J lost 0 bases, and 5 bases stayed unmatched. Germline V CDR1 and CDR2: SGHNT, YYREEE (reference sequence). The CDR3 length is 16 residues. The CDR3 bases are TGTGCCAGCAGCTTAAGAGCGGGAATCTCCTACAATGAGCAGTTCTTC. Residues: CASSLRAGISYNEQFF.

The chain has TRBV11-3 and TRBJ2-3; 8 positions agree with TRBD2. CDR1 and CDR2 from the germline V gene are SGHNT and YENEEA. The J segment lost 0 bases and the V segment lost 1 base, leaving 3 bases of the junction unmatched. The CDR3 contains 16 residues. The CDR3 region is CASSLGGGRSTDTQYF. The CDR3 DNA is TGTGCCAGCAGCTTAGGAGGCGGGAGGAGCACAGATACGCAGTATTTT.

The CDR3 spells CASRRGQNYGYTF. The DNA of the CDR3 is TGTGCCAGCAGAAGGGGACAGAACTATGGCTACACCTTC. The J gene is TRBJ1-2, the V gene TRBV6-5; 7 positions match TRBD1. This CDR3 is 13 amino acids long. V lost 6 bases and J lost 2; bases outside the gene matches: 3. The germline V gene has CDR1 MNHEY and CDR2 SVGAGI.

This chain uses TRBV18 with TRBJ2-7; 11 bases match TRBD1. The CDR3 spans 14 residues. CDR1 is KGHSH, CDR2 LQKENI, per germline. With 5 bases clipped from V and 3 bases from J, the junction kept 3 bases outside the gene matches. The CDR3 is CASSSGTGGYEQYF. The CDR3 bases are TGTGCCAGCTCATCCGGGACAGGGGGCTACGAGCAGTACTTC.

This chain links TRBV6-5 with TRBJ1-2, with D tentatively TRBD1 (6 bases). CDR1 MNHEY and CDR2 SVGAGI come from the germline V gene. This CDR3 has 12 residues. With 6 bases removed from V and 8 bases from J, the gap between germline ends came to 13 bases. CDR3 coding DNA: TGTGCCAGCAGCACAGGGACGGGCGGCTACACCTTC. This sequence encodes CASSTGTGGYTF.

V gene TRBV6-5 combines with J gene TRBJ1-5; perhaps TRBD1 as D (6 bases). The CDR3 length is 14 residues. V was clipped by 6 bases and J by 3 bases, with 12 bases between them. Germline V CDR1 and CDR2: MNHEY, SVGAGI. The CDR3 sequence: CASSDGQNNQPQHF. CDR3 in DNA: TGTGCCAGCAGCGACGGACAGAACAATCAGCCCCAGCATTTT.

The chain couples TRBV11-2 to TRBJ2-1, with 11 bases aligning to TRBD2. This CDR3 contains 16 residues. The V segment lost 0 bases and the J segment 8 bases; nucleotides outside the gene matches: 6. Germline lookup yields CDR1 SGHAT and CDR2 FQNNGV. For the CDR3, the DNA is TGTGCCAGCAGCTTAGACACTAGCGGGAGAGCATATGAGCAGTTCTTC. Translation gives CASSLDTSGRAYEQFF.

The chain has TRBV19 and TRBJ1-1; possible D gene TRBD1, 5 bases. CDR1 is LNHDA, CDR2 SQIVND, per germline (reference sequence). Between the trimmed V and J ends, which lost 8 bases and 1 base, there was a span of 11 bases. The CDR3 is 13 residues long. This chain's CDR3 is CASDRRGNTEAFF. DNA of the CDR3: TGTGCCAGTGATCGAAGGGGGAACACTGAAGCTTTCTTT.

The chain joins TRBV30 to TRBJ2-2, with unresolved D. There are 13 residues in the CDR3. The germline V gene has CDR1 GTSNPN and CDR2 SVGIG (reference sequence). Trimming removed 2 bases from V and 3 bases from J, with 7 bases in between. CDR3 residues: CAWSLSYTGELFF. CDR3 DNA: TGTGCCTGGAGTCTCAGTTACACCGGGGAGCTGTTTTTT.

The chain has TRBV4-3 and TRBJ2-7; 9 nucleotides match TRBD1. Germline V gives CDR1 LGHNA, CDR2 YSLEER. V was clipped by 4 bases and J by 7 bases; unmatched bases: 8. CDR3 length equals 14 residues. CDR3 in DNA: TGCGCCAGCAGCCTGCAACAGGGGGCGCAAGAGCAGTACTTC. Protein sequence: CASSLQQGAQEQYF.

The gene calls are TRBV5-6 and TRBJ1-2, with D maybe TRBD1 (5 bases). V shed 3 bases and J shed 0 bases, with 18 bases lying between them. The CDR3 runs to 17 residues. CDR1 is SGHDT, CDR2 YYEEEE, per germline. The CDR3: CASSWGDWTQANYGYTF. The CDR3 nucleotides are TGTGCCAGCAGCTGGGGGGATTGGACACAAGCTAACTATGGCTACACCTTC.

The chain links TRBV19 to TRBJ2-5, with TRBD2 identical over 9 bases. Germline lookup yields CDR1 LNHDA and CDR2 SQIVND (reference sequence). J gave up 4 bases and V 3 bases, and 9 bases lay outside the gene matches. The CDR3 loop spans 16 amino acids. The CDR3 sequence is CASSILSLAGSETQYF. In DNA, the CDR3 is TGTGCCAGTAGTATTTTGAGTCTAGCGGGATCAGAGACCCAGTACTTC. Complete variable domain (other parts from reference TRBV19 and TRBJ2-5): DGGITQSPKYLFRKEGQNVTLSCEQNLNHDAMYWYRQDPGQGLRLIYYSQIVNDFQKGDIAEGYSVSREKKESFPLTVTSAQKNPTAFYLCASSILSLAGSETQYFGPGTRLLVL.

The V and J genes are TRBV4-1 and TRBJ2-3; TRBD1 aligns across 12 bases. This CDR3 has 16 amino acids. V was pared by 2 bases and J by 4 bases, with 4 bases of the junction left unmatched. Germline assignment: CDR1 MGHRA and CDR2 YSYEKL. CDR3 sequence: CASSQTGTGGADTQYF. CDR3 DNA sequence: TGCGCCAGCAGCCAAACCGGGACAGGGGGCGCAGATACGCAGTATTTT.